These 14 T cell receptor beta chains originate from one sample sequenced in a study of post-analysis software for immune sequencing data. Unique molecular identifiers were carried by the TCR beta cDNA libraries. TCRdb itself ran the PCR reads through MiXCR, one entry per CDR3 protein. The sample lists about 500,000 distinct CDR3 sequences; less than 45% were seen once. Their antigen targets remain unknown. Study observations and caveats: Comparison of patients with controls showed roughly five TRBV segments more frequent in patients, TRBV5-6, TRBV5-1 and TRBV20-1 among them.

The sequencing sample was made of blood. The receptors shown here come from a girl aged 5-17 years with multiple sclerosis.

About this clonotype: A much larger clonotype is one base distant, so this may be a read error. The rearrangement uses TRBV7-2 and TRBJ2-7, with TRBD2 matching 7 bases. V gave up 5 bases and J gave up 4 bases; unmatched junction bases: 8. CDR1 and CDR2 (germline): SGHTA, FQGNSA. This CDR3 contains 14 residues. In DNA, the CDR3 is TGTGCCAGCAGCGCCGATGGCGGGAGTTACGAGCAGTACTTC. Amino acids: CASSADGGSYEQYF. Full variable domain (missing parts from reference TRBV7-2 and TRBJ2-7): GAGVSQSPSNKVTEKGKDVELRCDPISGHTALYWYRQSLGQGLEFLIYFQGNSAPDKSGLPSDRFSAERTGGSVSTLTIQRTQQEDSAVYLCASSADGGSYEQYFGPGTRLTVT.

In its sample, this clonotype was seen a few times. The chain combines TRBV10-3 with TRBJ2-1; D gene ambiguous. The germline gives CDR1 ENHRY, CDR2 SYGVKD. The CDR3 is 15 residues long. V was shortened by 1 base and J by 2 bases, with 9 bases between the two germline ends. CDR3: CAISEFAGPYNEQFF. In nucleotides, the CDR3 is TGTGCCATCAGTGAGTTTGCTGGTCCCTACAATGAGCAGTTCTTC.

The J gene is TRBJ2-1, the V gene TRBV20-1, with 7 nucleotides matching TRBD2. Per the germline V gene, CDR1 is DFQATT and CDR2 is SNEGSKA (reference sequence). This CDR3 has 16 amino acids. V shed 1 base, J shed 5 bases, and the junction held 11 bases outside the gene matches. The CDR3 region is CSARVPGRGRNNEQFF. The CDR3, as DNA: TGCAGTGCTAGAGTCCCTGGGAGGGGCAGAAACAATGAGCAGTTCTTC.

V gene TRBV2 combines with J gene TRBJ2-1; possibly TRBD2 for D (6 bases). V lost 5 bases and J 8 bases, leaving 16 bases between the germline ends. CDR1 is SNHLY, CDR2 FYNNEI, per germline. The CDR3 sequence is 14 residues long. In nucleotides, the CDR3 is TGTGCCAGCAGTCCGGGACTTATTTTTCATGAGCAGTTCTTC. This codes for CASSPGLIFHEQFF.

The rearrangement joins TRBV15 to TRBJ1-6; D call uncertain. CDR1 and CDR2 from the germline V gene are LNHNV and YYDKDF (reference sequence). This CDR3 contains 12 residues. Trimming stripped 2 bases from V and 7 bases from J, with 3 bases between. The CDR3 DNA is TGTGCCACCAGCAGAAACAATTCACCCCTCCACTTT. Protein sequence: CATSRNNSPLHF.

The chain is built from TRBV7-2 and TRBJ1-1, with TRBD1 as a possible D gene (5 bases). Between the trimmed V and J ends, which lost 5 bases and 2 bases, there was a span of 12 bases. The CDR3 totals 14 residues. Germline V gene sequence: CDR1 SGHTA, CDR2 FQGNSA. The CDR3 sequence: CASSDQGLNTEAFF. The CDR3 DNA sequence: TGTGCCAGCAGCGACCAGGGACTCAACACTGAAGCTTTCTTT.

This chain uses TRBV5-1 with TRBJ1-1, with D tentatively TRBD1 (5 bases). Germline V gives CDR1 SGHRS, CDR2 YFSETQ. Trimming took 4 bases from V and 3 from J, leaving 13 bases between them. The CDR3 has 14 amino acids. The CDR3 DNA reads TGCGCCAGCAGCCACAGGAATGGGGACACTGAAGCTTTCTTT. Translated, it gives CASSHRNGDTEAFF.

The chain employs TRBV20-1 and TRBJ2-7, with TRBD2 matching over 15 bases. Germline-derived CDR1 and CDR2 are DFQATT and SNEGSKA (reference sequence). With 3 bases clipped from V and 2 bases from J, the junction kept 11 bases outside the gene matches. CDR3 size: 18 residues. Here the CDR3 DNA reads TGCAGTGCTAGCCGAGGACTAGCGGGAGGGGGTAGTGCCTACGAGCAGTACTTC. Protein sequence: CSASRGLAGGGSAYEQYF.

V and J are TRBV12-3 or TRBV12-4 and TRBJ2-5, with TRBD1 identical over 8 bases. With V trimmed by 6 bases and J by 2 bases, 11 bases remained unmatched. CDR3 length: 16 residues. CDR3 sequence (DNA): TGTGCCAGCAGCCGACAGGGGACACTCCCACAAGAGACCCAGTACTTC. Residues: CASSRQGTLPQETQYF.

J is TRBJ2-1 and V is TRBV7-9; 10 nucleotides agree with TRBD2. The CDR3 is made up of 14 amino acids. CDR1 and CDR2 (germline): SEHNR, FQNEAQ (reference sequence). V lost 6 bases to trimming and J lost 8 bases; unmatched junction nucleotides: 7. In DNA form, the CDR3 reads TGTGCCAGCAGGTTCCAGCGGGAGGGCCATGAGCAGTTCTTC. It specifies CASRFQREGHEQFF.

There are a few counts of this clonotype. The gene calls are TRBV7-9 and TRBJ1-1; D not resolved. With 5 bases removed from V and 2 bases from J, the gap between germline ends came to 9 bases. CDR1 is SEHNR and CDR2 is FQNEAQ in the germline V gene (reference sequence). The CDR3 is made up of 13 amino acids. In DNA, the CDR3 is TGTGCCAGCAGCCCGCGACACAACACTGAAGCTTTCTTT. Its translation is CASSPRHNTEAFF.

V usage is TRBV28 and J usage is TRBJ1-2; D might be TRBD1 (6 bases). The V end lost 4 bases, the J end lost 4 bases, and 16 bases lay between the germline ends. The CDR3 runs to 15 residues. Germline CDR1 MDHEN, CDR2 SYDVKM. CDR3 loop: CASSSLSGGAYGYTF. The CDR3 region has the DNA TGTGCCAGCAGTTCCTTAAGTGGGGGGGCCTATGGCTACACCTTC.

J is TRBJ2-4 and V is TRBV20-1; 7 bases fit TRBD1. The DNA end is more similar to TRBJ2-7, so the J call may be wrong. Germline V gene lookup returns CDR1 DFQATT and CDR2 SNEGSKA (reference sequence). The CDR3 covers 13 residues. The CDR3 nucleotides read TGCAGTGCTAAGGGACAGAGCTCCTACGAGCAGTACTTC. Translating it yields CSAKGQSSYEQYF.

This clonotype was detected only a few times. The V gene is TRBV20-1, the J gene TRBJ2-7; D not certain. Per the germline V gene, CDR1 is DFQATT and CDR2 is SNEGSKA (reference sequence). V was clipped by 3 bases and J by 12 bases, with 12 bases between them. The CDR3 consists of 10 residues. The CDR3 sequence: CSASDAAPYF. The CDR3 DNA reads TGCAGTGCTAGCGACGCAGCGCCGTACTTC.